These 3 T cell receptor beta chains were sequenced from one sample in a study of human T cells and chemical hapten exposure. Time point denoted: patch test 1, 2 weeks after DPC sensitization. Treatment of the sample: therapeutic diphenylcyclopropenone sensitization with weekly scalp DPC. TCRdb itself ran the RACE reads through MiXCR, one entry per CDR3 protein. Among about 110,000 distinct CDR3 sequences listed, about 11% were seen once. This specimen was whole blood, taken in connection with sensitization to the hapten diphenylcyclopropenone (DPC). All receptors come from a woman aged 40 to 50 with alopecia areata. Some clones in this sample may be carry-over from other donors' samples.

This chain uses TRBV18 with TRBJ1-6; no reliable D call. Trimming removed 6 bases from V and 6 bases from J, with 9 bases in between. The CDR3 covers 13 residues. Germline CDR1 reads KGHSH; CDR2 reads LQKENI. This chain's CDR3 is CASSGQTNSPLHF. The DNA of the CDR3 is TGTGCCAGCTCCGGGCAGACTAATTCACCCCTCCACTTT.

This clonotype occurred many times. CDR3 sequence (DNA): TGTGCCAGCAGGTGGACTAGCGGGAGCACCGGGGAGCTGTTTTTT. Translation: CASRWTSGSTGELFF. This chain uses TRBV12-3 or TRBV12-4 with TRBJ2-2; 13 bases are a match to TRBD2. The CDR3 consists of 15 residues. With V trimmed by 6 bases and J by 4 bases, 2 bases remained unmatched.

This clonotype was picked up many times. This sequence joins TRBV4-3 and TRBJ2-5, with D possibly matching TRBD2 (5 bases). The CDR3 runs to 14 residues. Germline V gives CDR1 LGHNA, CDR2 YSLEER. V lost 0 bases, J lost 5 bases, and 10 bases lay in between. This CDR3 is CASSQDAGLETQYF. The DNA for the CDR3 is TGCGCCAGCAGCCAAGACGCGGGTTTGGAGACCCAGTACTTC.